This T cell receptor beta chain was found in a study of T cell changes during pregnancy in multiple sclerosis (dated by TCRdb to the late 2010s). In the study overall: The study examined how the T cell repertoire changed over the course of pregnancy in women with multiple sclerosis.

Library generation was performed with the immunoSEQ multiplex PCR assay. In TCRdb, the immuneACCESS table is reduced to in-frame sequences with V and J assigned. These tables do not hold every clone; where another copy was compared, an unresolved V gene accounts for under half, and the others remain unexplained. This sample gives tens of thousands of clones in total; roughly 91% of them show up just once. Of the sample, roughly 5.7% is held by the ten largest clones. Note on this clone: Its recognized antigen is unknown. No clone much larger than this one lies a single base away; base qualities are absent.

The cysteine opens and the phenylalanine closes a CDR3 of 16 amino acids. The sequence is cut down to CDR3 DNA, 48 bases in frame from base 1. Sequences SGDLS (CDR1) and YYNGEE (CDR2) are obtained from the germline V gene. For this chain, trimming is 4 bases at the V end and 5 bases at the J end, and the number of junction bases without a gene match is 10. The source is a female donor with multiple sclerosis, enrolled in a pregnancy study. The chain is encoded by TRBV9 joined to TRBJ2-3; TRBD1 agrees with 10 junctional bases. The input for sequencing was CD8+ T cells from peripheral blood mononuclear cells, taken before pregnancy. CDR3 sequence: CASSFPFGTGEDTQYF. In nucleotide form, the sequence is TGTGCCAGCAGCTTCCCTTTCGGGACAGGGGAAGATACGCAGTATTTT.